The next 3 T cell receptor beta chains were all read from a single sample in a study of breast tumors, draining lymph nodes, adjacent tissues (dated by TCRdb to about 2016). The library was generated by multiplex PCR. Sequencing used an Illumina HiSeq 2000. TCRdb took the public reads, trimmed them with fastp at Q25, ran MiXCR for clone calling and kept in-frame beta chains. Rows merge per CDR3 protein into single entries with the most common DNA and genes. Within this sample are around 300,000 distinct CDR3 sequences, with 30% of them counted one time only. 0.85% to 1.3% of the sample is held by the ten biggest clonotypes. The axillary draining lymph nodes of breast cancer patients were the source of the lymph node samples. The sequencing input was axillary lymph node tissue. Source of these receptors: a female donor with breast cancer. Some clones in this sample may be carry-over from other donors' samples.

V gene TRBV29-1 combines with J gene TRBJ1-1; 10 bases line up with TRBD1. Germline V gene sequence: CDR1 SQVTM, CDR2 ANQGSEA. Unmatched junction bases numbered 5, after V lost 7 bases and J lost 3 bases. The CDR3 is 13 residues long. The CDR3 region is CSARTGGDTEAFF. In DNA form, the CDR3 reads TGCAGCGCGCGGACAGGGGGGGACACTGAAGCTTTCTTT.

Of note for this clonotype: The junction does not match germline at one end; this may be a read error. This chain joins TRBV6-2 or TRBV6-3 and TRBJ2-1; D call uncertain. CDR1 is MNHEY, CDR2 SVGEGT, per germline. The CDR3 extends over 15 amino acids. This CDR3 is CAGSKRAGRYNEQFF. CDR3 DNA sequence: TGTGCCGGCAGTAAAAGGGCTGGGCGATACAATGAGCAGTTCTTC.

The sample holds many counts of this clonotype. The chain combines TRBV24-1 with TRBJ2-2; unclear D gene. The CDR3 spans 11 residues. Germline CDR1 is KGHDR and CDR2 is SFDVKD. Trimming left V 9 bases short and J 3 bases short, with 4 bases between. The CDR3 loop reads CATRDTGELFF. The DNA of the CDR3 is TGTGCCACCCGAGACACCGGGGAGCTGTTTTTT.